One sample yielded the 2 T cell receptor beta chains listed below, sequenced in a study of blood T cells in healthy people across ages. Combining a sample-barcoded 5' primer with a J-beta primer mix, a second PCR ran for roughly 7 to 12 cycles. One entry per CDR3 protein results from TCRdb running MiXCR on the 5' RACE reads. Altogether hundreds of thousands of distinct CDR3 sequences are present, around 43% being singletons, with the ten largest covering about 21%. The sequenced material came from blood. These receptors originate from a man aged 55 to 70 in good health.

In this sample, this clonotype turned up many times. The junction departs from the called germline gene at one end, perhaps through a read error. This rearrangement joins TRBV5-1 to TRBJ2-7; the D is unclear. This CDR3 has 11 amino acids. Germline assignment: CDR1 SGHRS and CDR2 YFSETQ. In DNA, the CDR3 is TGTGCCAGCAGCTTAGACTACGAGCAGTACTTC. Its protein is CASSLDYEQYF.

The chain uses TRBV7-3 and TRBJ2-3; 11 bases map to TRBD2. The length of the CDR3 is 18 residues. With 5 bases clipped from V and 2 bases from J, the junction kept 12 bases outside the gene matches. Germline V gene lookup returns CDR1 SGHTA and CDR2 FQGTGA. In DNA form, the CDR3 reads TGTGCCAGCAGCCCAAGGGGGCTAGCGGGGGGCGTCACAGATACGCAGTATTTT. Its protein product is CASSPRGLAGGVTDTQYF.